This record covers a single T cell receptor (beta chain). In the original workflow: It was from reference gene primer amplification that nucleated cell counts were estimated. TCRdb's table, derived via immunoSEQ multiplex PCR, lists solely in-frame clones and lacks some. The DNA gave D and trimming, while V, J and clone size come from that table. The data hold about 170,000 clones, with roughly 80% observed a single time. These data originate in a study of blood T cell repertoires in COVID-19. As for the study in general: Donors in the United States, Italy and Spain gave samples during acute or convalescent COVID-19. In each case, the material was cDNA or gDNA derived from T cells, B-cell-depleted T cells, or PBMCs.

In germline, CDR1 is SGHTA, CDR2 FQGNSA. The V gene lost 1 base and the J gene lost 8 bases, with 9 bases spanning the gap. The CDR3 contains 13 residues. This clonotype was obtained from a man in his 70s with active or convalescent COVID-19. The gene calls are TRBV7-2 and TRBJ2-1; tentative D call: TRBD2 (6 bases). Sample: peripheral blood. CDR3 protein: CASSLVRGDEQFF. Here the CDR3 DNA reads TGTGCCAGCAGCTTAGTGCGGGGTGATGAGCAGTTCTTC.